Here is one T cell receptor beta chain with its context. Sequencing was performed with immunoSEQ multiplex PCR; in TCRdb, only in-frame clones are kept and a portion is missing. The data hold 84,000 or so clones, with around 82% observed a single time. This sample is drawn from a study of blood T cell repertoires in COVID-19. For the study at large: Sample material is recorded as cDNA or gDNA derived from T cells, B-cell-depleted T cells, or PBMCs.

V lost 2 bases, J lost 6 bases, and 7 bases stayed unmatched. Germline CDR1 and CDR2: LGHDT and YNNKEL (reference sequence). The CDR3 is made up of 15 amino acids. The receptor comes from a man at least 80 years old with active or convalescent COVID-19. The specimen sequenced was peripheral blood. J is TRBJ1-2 and V is TRBV3-1 (or the pseudogene TRBV3-2), with 9 nucleotides matching TRBD1. The CDR3 sequence is CASSQRSGTGNGYTF. CDR3 nucleotide sequence: TGTGCCAGCAGCCAAAGATCGGGGACAGGGAATGGCTACACCTTC.